The 10 T cell receptor beta chains below all came from one sample that was sequenced in a study of blood T cell repertoires in COVID-19. Measured with immunoSEQ multiplex PCR; TCRdb has only the in-frame clones, and not every one. The profile shows around 140,000 clones, roughly 81% of them singletons. The sequencing sample was made of peripheral blood. These receptor sequences come from a human donor with acute or convalescent COVID-19. The donor label of this sample is uncertain.

CDR3 sequence: CASSLAGLPWNEQFF. The DNA for the CDR3 is TGTGCCAGCAGCTTGGCCGGACTACCGTGGAATGAGCAGTTCTTC. The chain links TRBV7-3 to TRBJ2-1; the D gene is possibly TRBD2 (6 bases). The CDR3 covers 15 residues. Per germline, CDR1 SGHTA and CDR2 FQGTGA. Trimming removed 3 bases from V and 7 bases from J, with 16 bases in between.

CDR3 amino acids: CASSLGLGAPNSPLHF. Written as DNA, the CDR3 is TGTGCCAGCAGCTTAGGGTTAGGGGCACCAAATTCACCCCTCCACTTT. The chain uses TRBV7-9 and TRBJ1-6, with a weak D call TRBD1 (5 bases). The CDR3 extends over 16 amino acids. The V and J ends lost 1 base and 7 bases respectively, with 14 bases between them. Germline V CDR1 and CDR2: SEHNR, FQNEAQ (reference sequence).

CDR3 residues: CASSPGQQETQYF. CDR3 nucleotide sequence: TGTGCCAGCAGTCCAGGGCAACAAGAGACCCAGTACTTC. The chain links TRBV6-5 to TRBJ2-5; tentatively, D is TRBD1 (5 bases). Trimming took 5 bases from V and 2 from J, leaving 9 bases between them. The CDR3 has 13 amino acids. Germline V CDR1 and CDR2: MNHEY, SVGAGI.

This clone came up a few times. The chain joins TRBV7-2 to TRBJ1-2; possibly TRBD1 for D (6 bases). The germline gives CDR1 SGHTA, CDR2 FQGNSA. Trimming stripped 5 bases from V and 8 bases from J, with 21 bases between. The CDR3 is made up of 15 amino acids. CDR3 in amino acids: CASSPRTVHDGGYTF. The CDR3 coding sequence is TGTGCCAGCAGCCCACGGACAGTCCACGACGGGGGCTACACCTTC.

The gene calls are TRBV7-8 and TRBJ1-1; TRBD1 is a possible D gene (5 bases). The V gene's germline CDR1 is SGHVS and CDR2 FQNEAQ. This CDR3 spans 15 amino acids. Between the trimmed V and J ends, which lost 5 bases and 4 bases, there was a span of 17 bases. The CDR3 DNA reads TGTGCCAGCAGCGCGAAGACAGCGAGGCTCACTGAAGCTTTCTTT. The encoded protein is CASSAKTARLTEAFF.

This clone was observed a single time. V is TRBV6-2 or TRBV6-3 and J is TRBJ2-2, with D possibly TRBD1 on 6 matching bases. Between the trimmed V and J ends, which lost 6 bases and 0 bases, there was a span of 11 bases. CDR3 size: 15 residues. The germline CDR1 and CDR2 sequences are MNHEY and SVGEGT. The CDR3 nucleotides are TGTGCCAGCAGCAGGGGCGATACGAACACCGGGGAGCTGTTTTTT. Its protein product is CASSRGDTNTGELFF.

This clone was seen a handful of times. The chain links TRBV12-3 or TRBV12-4 to TRBJ1-6; D gene unclear. CDR3 length equals 13 residues. The ends were cut back, 5 bases at V and 5 bases at J, with 7 bases in the middle. The CDR3 region is CASSPRNNSPLHF. CDR3 DNA: TGTGCCAGCAGTCCGCGGAATAATTCACCCCTCCACTTT.

The chain is built from TRBV5-1 and TRBJ2-2; 7 positions agree with TRBD1. Germline trimming cut 4 bases from V and 0 bases from J; bases unmatched to any gene: 6. Germline lookup yields CDR1 SGHRS and CDR2 YFSETQ. The CDR3 has 16 residues. The CDR3 coding sequence is TGCGCCAGCAGCACATCCGGGACAGCGAACACCGGGGAGCTGTTTTTT. Amino acids: CASSTSGTANTGELFF.

This chain joins TRBV10-3 and TRBJ2-3; TRBD2 might be the D (6 bases). CDR1 is ENHRY and CDR2 is SYGVKD in the germline V gene. Trimming removed 6 bases at V and 0 bases at J, with 19 bases between. The CDR3 is 17 amino acids. The CDR3: CAIRGGGVAESTDTQYF. The DNA for the CDR3 is TGTGCCATCAGGGGCGGAGGGGTAGCGGAGAGCACAGATACGCAGTATTTT.

About this clone: Other DNA sequences within the sample encode an identical CDR3. This chain joins TRBV19 and TRBJ2-3; the match to TRBD1 covers 7 bases. The V gene end was trimmed by 2 bases and the J gene end by 1 base; junction bases not matched to a gene: 3. This CDR3 comprises 15 residues. Germline V gene lookup returns CDR1 LNHDA and CDR2 SQIVND (reference sequence). The CDR3 DNA is TGTGCCAGTAGTATAAGGGGGCCCCGCACAGATACGCAGTATTTT. This sequence encodes CASSIRGPRTDTQYF.